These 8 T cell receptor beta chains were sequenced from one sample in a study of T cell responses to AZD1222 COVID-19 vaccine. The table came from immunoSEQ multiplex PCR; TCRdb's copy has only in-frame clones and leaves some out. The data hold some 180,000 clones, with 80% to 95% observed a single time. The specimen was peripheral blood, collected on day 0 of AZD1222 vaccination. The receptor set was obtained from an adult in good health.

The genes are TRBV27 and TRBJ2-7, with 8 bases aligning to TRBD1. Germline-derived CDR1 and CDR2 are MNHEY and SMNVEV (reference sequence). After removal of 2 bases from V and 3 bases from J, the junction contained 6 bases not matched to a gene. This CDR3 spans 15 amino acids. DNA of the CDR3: TGTGCCAGCAGTTTAGGACAGGGTGAGGTCTACGAGCAGTACTTC. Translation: CASSLGQGEVYEQYF.

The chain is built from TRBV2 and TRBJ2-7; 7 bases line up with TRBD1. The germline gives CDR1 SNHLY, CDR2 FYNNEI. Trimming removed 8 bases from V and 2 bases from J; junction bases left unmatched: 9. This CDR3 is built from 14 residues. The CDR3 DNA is TGTGCCAGCTCCACCCAGGGGGTCGCCTACGAGCAGTACTTC. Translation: CASSTQGVAYEQYF.

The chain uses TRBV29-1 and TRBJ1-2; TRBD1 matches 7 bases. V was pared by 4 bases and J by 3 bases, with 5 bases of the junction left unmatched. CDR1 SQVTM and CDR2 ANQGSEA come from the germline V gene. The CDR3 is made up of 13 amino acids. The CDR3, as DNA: TGCAGCGTTGCCGCCCAGGGGGACTATGGCTACACCTTC. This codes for CSVAAQGDYGYTF. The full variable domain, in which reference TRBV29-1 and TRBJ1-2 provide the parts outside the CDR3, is SAVISQKPSRDICQRGTSLTIQCQVDSQVTMMFWYRQQPGQSLTLIATANQGSEATYESGFVIDKFPISRPNLTFSTLTVSNMSPEDSSIYLCSVAAQGDYGYTFGSGTRLTVV.

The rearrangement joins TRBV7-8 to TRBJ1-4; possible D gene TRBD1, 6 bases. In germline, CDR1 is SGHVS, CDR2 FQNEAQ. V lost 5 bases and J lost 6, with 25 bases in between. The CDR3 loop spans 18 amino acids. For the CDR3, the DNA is TGTGCCAGCAGCCCCGAAGCGAGCAGGGCGACAGGTGATGAAAAACTGTTTTTT. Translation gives CASSPEASRATGDEKLFF.

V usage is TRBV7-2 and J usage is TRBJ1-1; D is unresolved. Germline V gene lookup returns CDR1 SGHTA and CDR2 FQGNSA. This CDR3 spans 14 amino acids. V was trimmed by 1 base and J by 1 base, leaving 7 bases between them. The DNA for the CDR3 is TGTGCCAGCAGCTTAGGGTACAGGAACACTGAAGCTTTCTTT. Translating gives CASSLGYRNTEAFF.

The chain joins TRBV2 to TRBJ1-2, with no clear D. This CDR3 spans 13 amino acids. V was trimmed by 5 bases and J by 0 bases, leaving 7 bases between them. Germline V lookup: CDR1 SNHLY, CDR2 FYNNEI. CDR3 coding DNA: TGTGCCAGCAGTCGGACCGCTAACTATGGCTACACCTTC. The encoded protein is CASSRTANYGYTF.

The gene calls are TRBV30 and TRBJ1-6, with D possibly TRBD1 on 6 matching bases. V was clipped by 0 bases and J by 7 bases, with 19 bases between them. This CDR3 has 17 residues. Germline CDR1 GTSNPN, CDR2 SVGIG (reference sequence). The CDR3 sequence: CAWSVLSLGGPNSPLHF. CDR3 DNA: TGTGCCTGGAGTGTACTTTCTTTAGGGGGGCCGAATTCACCCCTCCACTTT.

CDR3 amino acids: CASSLVPPGLGGDEQFF. CDR3 DNA: TGTGCCAGCAGCTTAGTCCCCCCCGGACTAGGAGGTGATGAGCAGTTCTTC. The chain combines TRBV11-2 with TRBJ2-1; 7 bases map to TRBD2. After removal of 1 base from V and 8 bases from J, the junction contained 14 bases not matched to a gene. The CDR3 spans 17 residues. From germline, CDR1 is SGHAT and CDR2 FQNNGV. Full variable domain (outside the CDR3, taken from reference TRBV11-2 and TRBJ2-1): EAGVAQSPRYKIIEKRQSVAFWCNPISGHATLYWYQQILGQGPKLLIQFQNNGVVDDSQLPKDRFSAERLKGVDSTLKIQPAKLEDSAVYLCASSLVPPGLGGDEQFFGPGTRLTVL.